This TCR beta chain was observed in a study of blood T cell repertoires in COVID-19. Trimming removed 5 bases at V and 5 bases at J, with 12 bases between. Germline V gives CDR1 SGHAT, CDR2 FQNNGV. The CDR3 is 13 amino acids. Study processing details: Quantification of nucleated cells was approximated via reference gene primer amplification. Using immunoSEQ multiplex PCR, the repertoire was profiled, and TCRdb retains in-frame clones only, with some absent. Clone size and V and J calls were adopted from that table, with D and trimming inferred from the DNA. The table has around 110,000 clones, roughly 88% seen once.

The chain employs TRBV11-2 and TRBJ1-2; a possible D gene is TRBD1 (6 bases). The clonotype was recovered from a middle-aged man with acute or convalescent COVID-19. Sequencing was done on a sample of peripheral blood. The CDR3 protein is CASSDRTRYGYTF. The CDR3 region has the DNA TGTGCCAGCAGCGACAGGACGCGATATGGCTACACCTTC.